A single TCR beta chain is shown here with its context. CDR3 length: 13 residues. Between the trimmed V and J ends, which lost 6 bases and 6 bases, there was a span of 14 bases. The germline V gene encodes CDR1 KGHSH and CDR2 LQKENI. This entry comes from a study of blood T cell repertoires in COVID-19. Original analysis: Estimation of nucleated cell counts relied on the amplification of reference gene primers. Some clones are missing from TCRdb's copy, which holds only in-frame ones; the method was immunoSEQ multiplex PCR. The V and J calls and clone size are taken from that table; D and trimming were inferred from the DNA. Of about 59,000 clones listed, around 82% are singletons.

The receptor's source is a man aged 55 to 70 with acute or convalescent COVID-19. The sample consisted of peripheral blood. The chain employs TRBV18 and TRBJ1-1; D gene unclear. The DNA of the CDR3 is TGTGCCAGCTCCCCCAAGGAGGGCGCTGAAGCTTTCTTT. It specifies CASSPKEGAEAFF.